This T cell receptor beta chain appears in the sequencing data of a study of blood T cell repertoires in COVID-19. Study-level information: Material from acute and convalescent COVID-19 was sourced from the United States, Italy and Spain. PBMCs, B-cell-depleted T cells, or T cells provided the cDNA or gDNA that made up the material.

This table comes from immunoSEQ multiplex PCR, and its TCRdb copy is limited to in-frame clones, with some not included. The sample yields more than 200,000 clones, under 85% seen once. Germline CDR1 reads GTSNPN; CDR2 reads SVGIG (reference sequence). The CDR3 runs 16 residues. V gave up 0 bases and J gave up 0 bases; unmatched junction bases: 5. This receptor was taken from a man aged 55-75 years who had recovered from COVID-19. The chain uses TRBV30 and TRBJ2-3; 8 bases fit TRBD2. Sequenced input: PBMCs or T cells enriched from blood (not recorded which). The CDR3 DNA is TGTGCCTGGAGTGTCCGTAGCGGGGCTAGCACAGATACGCAGTATTTT. The encoded protein is CAWSVRSGASTDTQYF.